These 24 T cell receptor beta chains share one sample of origin, sequenced in a study of T and B cells in COVID-19 patients. Blood genomic DNA input for TRB amplification was roughly 220-500 ng. TRB rearrangements were amplified by multiplex PCR with BIOMED2 TRB-A/B primers. TCRdb ran MiXCR on the multiplex PCR reads and lists one entry per CDR3 protein. Of some 13,000 distinct CDR3 sequences listed, less than 30% were seen once; the top ten hold about 4%. Sequences were obtained from blood. These TCRs come from a human donor who had recovered from COVID-19.

This clonotype was counted between two and nine times. This sequence joins TRBV7-9 and TRBJ2-1; no firm D call. Germline lookup yields CDR1 SEHNR and CDR2 FQNEAQ (reference sequence). The CDR3 is made up of 13 amino acids. Trimming shortened V by 3 bases and J by 3 bases, and 6 bases separated the two germline ends. In nucleotides, the CDR3 is TGTGCCAGCAGCTTCTGGGGCTACAATGAGCAGTTCTTC. This encodes CASSFWGYNEQFF.

By share, this clonotype counts as medium-sized. The CDR3 DNA reads as TGTGCCAGCAGTGACGGGGACTACAATGAGCAGTTCTTC. This gives the protein CASSDGDYNEQFF. V and J are TRBV6-1 and TRBJ2-1, with D possibly matching TRBD2 (5 bases). The length of the CDR3 is 13 residues. V was pared by 3 bases and J by 3 bases, with 6 bases between. Germline V CDR1 and CDR2: MNHNS, SASEGT.

This clonotype has a count of ten or more. The rearrangement links TRBV6-1 to TRBJ2-2; 9 nucleotides line up with TRBD1. The CDR3 is 16 residues long. Germline CDR1 reads MNHNS; CDR2 reads SASEGT. V gave up 7 bases and J gave up 4 bases; unmatched junction bases: 10. CDR3 region: CASMRQGETVTGELFF. The DNA for the CDR3 is TGTGCCAGCATGAGACAGGGGGAAACGGTCACCGGGGAGCTGTTTTTT.

V and J are TRBV21-1 and TRBJ2-5; the table's D call TRBD1 went unverified against the DNA. TRBV21-1 is a pseudogene locus. The CDR3 extends over 17 amino acids. The CDR3 nucleotides read TGTGCCAGCAGAATCCCCCGGGACATCCTTTTACGGGAGACCCAGTACTTC. Translation gives CASRIPRDILLRETQYF.

By its share, this clonotype is medium-sized. V and J are TRBV29-1 and TRBJ2-7; no clear D gene. V lost 4 bases to trimming and J lost 1 base, with 5 bases between them. Germline CDR1 SQVTM, CDR2 ANQGSEA. This CDR3 region has 11 residues. The CDR3 protein is CSVVGSYEQYF. The CDR3 DNA reads TGCAGCGTTGTAGGGTCCTACGAGCAGTACTTC.

This clonotype was seen ten or more times. This sequence joins TRBV6-2 or TRBV6-3 and TRBJ2-5; 7 bases are shared with TRBD1. The CDR3 is made up of 17 amino acids. V was clipped by 5 bases and J by 0 bases; unmatched bases: 12. Germline V gene sequence: CDR1 MNHEY, CDR2 SVGEGT. The CDR3 region is CASSESNRGEYQETQYF. Here the CDR3 DNA reads TGTGCCAGCAGTGAAAGCAACAGGGGCGAGTACCAAGAGACCCAGTACTTC.

This clonotype came up many times. The rearrangement links TRBV6-1 to TRBJ2-7; 8 nucleotides align to TRBD2. Trimming removed 5 bases from V and 5 bases from J; junction bases left unmatched: 8. The CDR3 loop spans 14 amino acids. Per germline, CDR1 MNHNS and CDR2 SASEGT. CDR3 bases: TGTGCCAGCAGTCACAGTCTAGCGGGCCACGAGCAGTACTTC. This codes for CASSHSLAGHEQYF.

This clonotype is medium-sized (0.01 to 0.1%). The rearrangement joins TRBV19 to TRBJ2-1; possibly TRBD2 for D (6 bases). The V end lost 5 bases, the J end lost 0 bases, and 11 bases lay between the germline ends. This CDR3 region has 15 residues. The germline V gene has CDR1 LNHDA and CDR2 SQIVND (reference sequence). CDR3: CASSPSESSYNEQFF. The CDR3 nucleotides are TGTGCCAGTAGTCCTAGCGAAAGCTCCTACAATGAGCAGTTCTTC.

This CDR3 reads CSARDRRDYEQYF. As DNA, the CDR3 is TGCAGTGCTAGAGATCGCAGGGATTACGAGCAGTACTTC. This chain links TRBV20-1 with TRBJ2-7; possibly TRBD1 for D (5 bases). Germline V gene lookup returns CDR1 DFQATT and CDR2 SNEGSKA (reference sequence). Between the trimmed V and J ends, which lost 0 bases and 4 bases, there was a span of 10 bases. CDR3 length: 13 residues.

This clonotype was seen ten or more times. One junction end does not reproduce the germline sequence, and a read error may be involved. This chain joins TRBV6-4 and TRBJ2-7; tentatively, D is TRBD2 (5 bases). The CDR3 loop spans 15 amino acids. Germline CDR1 and CDR2: MRHNA and SNTAGT. For the CDR3, the DNA is TGTGCCAGCAGTGACTCGGGGTCTAGCTCCGACGAGCAGTACTTC. Its protein product is CASSDSGSSSDEQYF.

The chain couples TRBV6-4 to TRBJ1-2; perhaps TRBD1 as D (5 bases). Deletions cut 0 bases from V and 5 bases from J, with 16 bases between. This CDR3 spans 16 amino acids. Germline V lookup: CDR1 MRHNA, CDR2 SNTAGT. The CDR3 loop reads CASSDSGGLSGYGYTF. CDR3 DNA sequence: TGTGCCAGCAGTGACTCTGGGGGTCTCTCTGGGTATGGCTACACCTTC.

The chain is built from TRBV21-1 and TRBJ2-7; the D call TRBD2 from the table was never checked on the DNA. TRBV21-1 corresponds to a pseudogene. The CDR3 extends over 20 amino acids. The CDR3 loop is CASSSCLILADSPNTDEQYF. DNA for the CDR3: TGTGCCAGCAGCTCCTGCCTTATACTAGCGGATTCGCCCAACACGGACGAGCAGTACTTC.

This clonotype was picked up one time. A much larger clone lies a single base off, so this may be a read error. This chain connects TRBV10-3 to TRBJ1-5; D remains unclear. V lost 6 bases and J 0 bases, leaving 12 bases between the germline ends. Germline values: CDR1 ENHRY, CDR2 SYGVKD. This CDR3 spans 15 amino acids. The CDR3 coding sequence is TGTGCCATCAGCACACAAGATGCTAGCAATCAGCCCCAGCATTTT. Translated: CAISTQDASNQPQHF.

The CDR3 nucleotides are TGCAGTGCTAGAGCCCGACCTGGACAGGTGGGCAATGAGCAGTTCTTC. It specifies CSARARPGQVGNEQFF. This sequence joins TRBV20-1 and TRBJ2-1; TRBD1 matches at 7 bases. This CDR3 has 16 residues. V was pared by 1 base and J by 6 bases, with 12 bases of the junction left unmatched. CDR1 and CDR2 from the germline V gene are DFQATT and SNEGSKA (reference sequence).

Within the sample, this clonotype is medium-sized. This chain joins TRBV13 and TRBJ2-1; TRBD2 aligns across 9 bases. CDR1 and CDR2 (germline): PRHDT, FYEKMQ (reference sequence). Trimming at V came to 0 bases and at J to 4 bases, leaving 1 base not matched to a gene. The CDR3 is made up of 15 amino acids. Here the CDR3 reads CASSLGLAGYNEQFF. The CDR3 nucleotides are TGTGCCAGCAGCTTAGGGCTAGCGGGGTACAATGAGCAGTTCTTC.

The V and J genes are TRBV7-4 and TRBJ1-4; no clear D. Per germline, CDR1 SGHVT and CDR2 SQSDAQ. The CDR3 totals 13 residues. Trimming pared 6 bases from V and 4 bases from J, leaving 9 bases between. The CDR3 region is CASRRGDNEKLFF. The DNA for the CDR3 is TGTGCCAGCAGACGTGGGGATAATGAAAAACTGTTTTTT. Full variable domain (outside the CDR3, taken from reference TRBV7-4 and TRBJ1-4): GAGVSQSPRYKVAKRGRDVALRCDSISGHVTLYWYRQTLGQGSEVLTYSQSDAQRDKSGRPSGRFSAERPERSVSTLKIQRTEQGDSAVYLCASRRGDNEKLFFGSGTQLSVL.

Sample share makes this clonotype medium-sized (0.01 to 0.1%). V and J are TRBV6-4 and TRBJ2-1; D remains ambiguous. This CDR3 has 13 residues. Germline CDR1 MRHNA, CDR2 SNTAGT. V was pared by 4 bases and J by 3 bases, with 7 bases between. CDR3 DNA sequence: TGTGCCAGCAGTGGATCAGACTACAATGAGCAGTTCTTC. It specifies CASSGSDYNEQFF.

This clonotype is medium-sized within its sample. The genes are TRBV6-5 and TRBJ2-2; D possibly corresponds to TRBD2 (6 bases). In germline, CDR1 is MNHEY, CDR2 SVGAGI. Trimming left V 9 bases short and J 1 base short, with 12 bases between. CDR3 length: 14 amino acids. This CDR3 is CASKTRRNTGELFF. CDR3 sequence (DNA): TGTGCCAGTAAGACTAGGAGGAACACCGGGGAGCTGTTTTTT.

V gene TRBV20-1 combines with J gene TRBJ2-7; D is ambiguous. The CDR3 is made up of 15 amino acids. Germline CDR1 and CDR2: DFQATT and SNEGSKA (reference sequence). Trimming cost V 1 base and J 4 bases, with 17 bases left between them. CDR3 in DNA: TGCAGTGCTAGAGCCCAACACGGCGCAGGATACGAGCAGTACTTC. This codes for CSARAQHGAGYEQYF.

The V and J genes are TRBV9 and TRBJ2-7; TRBD2 matches 9 bases. Germline loops: CDR1 SGDLS, CDR2 YYNGEE. V was clipped by 4 bases and J by 3 bases; unmatched bases: 20. The CDR3 covers 19 residues. CDR3 sequence (DNA): TGTGCCAGCAGCCCGGCGGGGGGGGGGGAACAGGGGTATAACTACGAGCAGTACTTC. It yields the protein CASSPAGGGEQGYNYEQYF.

The chain carries TRBV5-6 and TRBJ2-5; TRBD2 matches at 10 bases. The CDR3 loop spans 15 amino acids. J gave up 5 bases and V 4 bases, and 8 bases lay outside the gene matches. Per the germline V gene, CDR1 is SGHDT and CDR2 is YYEEEE. The chain's CDR3 is CASSASSGGSETQYF. The CDR3 nucleotides are TGTGCCAGCAGCGCCTCTAGCGGGGGAAGTGAGACCCAGTACTTC.

By its share, this clonotype is medium-sized. CDR3 in amino acids: CASRLGLAGVNEQFF. DNA for the CDR3: TGTGCCAGCAGATTAGGACTAGCGGGAGTCAATGAGCAGTTCTTC. The chain recombines TRBV5-6 with TRBJ2-1, with 13 bases fitting TRBD2. Trimming cost V 5 bases and J 6 bases; bases outside gene matches: 5. The CDR3 spans 15 residues. Germline CDR1 reads SGHDT; CDR2 reads YYEEEE.

This clonotype has a count of ten or more. The gene calls are TRBV27 and TRBJ1-4, with 8 bases that match TRBD1. Trimming cost V 3 bases and J 10 bases; bases outside gene matches: 10. This CDR3 is built from 15 residues. CDR1 and CDR2 from the germline V gene are MNHEY and SMNVEV (reference sequence). The CDR3 bases are TGTGCCAGCAGTTTCCGCCCGGACAGGGTGGGAAAACTGTTTTTT. Encoded protein: CASSFRPDRVGKLFF.

This clonotype is deemed medium-sized. J is TRBJ2-7 and V is TRBV6-5; TRBD1 agrees at 9 bases. Losses at the gene ends were 5 bases for V and 4 bases for J; bases not matched to a gene: 6. Germline CDR1 reads MNHEY; CDR2 reads SVGAGI. This CDR3 region has 14 residues. The CDR3 is CASSKGQGGYEQYF. CDR3 in DNA: TGTGCCAGCAGTAAGGGACAGGGTGGATACGAGCAGTACTTC.